The rows below give T cell receptor beta chains drawn from one sample of a study of blood T cell repertoires in COVID-19. Profiling relied on immunoSEQ multiplex PCR, and the TCRdb table lists in-frame clones only, not all of them. The repertoire has approximately 67,000 clones, 75% to 90% of them found once; the top ten carry just over 8%. Sequencing was carried out using peripheral blood. These receptor sequences come from a man aged 45-65 years with active COVID-19. The CDR3 runs from the conserved cysteine through the conserved F or W. A D gene is named only where the DNA matches it firmly. Only some rows state a clone size, as once, few, many or a class for expanded clones.

abundance: -; len: 16; v_gene: TRBV6-2/TRBV6-3; d_gene: TRBD2; j_gene: TRBJ2-7; CDR3aa: CASSYAGLAGTYEQYF; CDR3nt: TGTGCCAGCAGTTACGCCGGACTAGCGGGAACCTACGAGCAGTACTTC
abundance: -; len: 15; v_gene: TRBV6-6; d_gene: TRBD2; j_gene: TRBJ2-7; CDR3aa: CASNIGGGSHYEQYF; CDR3nt: TGTGCCAGCAACATAGGAGGCGGGAGTCACTACGAGCAGTACTTC
abundance: -; len: 13; v_gene: TRBV6-2/TRBV6-3; d_gene: -; j_gene: TRBJ1-2; CDR3aa: CASSFTPSVGYTF; CDR3nt: TGTGCCAGCAGTTTCACCCCCTCGGTCGGCTACACCTTC
abundance: -; len: 14; v_gene: TRBV6-5; d_gene: -; j_gene: TRBJ1-1; CDR3aa: CASSYSRGGTEAFF; CDR3nt: TGTGCCAGCAGTTACTCCCGGGGGGGGACTGAAGCTTTCTTT
abundance: once; len: 14; v_gene: TRBV29-1; d_gene: -; j_gene: TRBJ2-6; CDR3aa: CSVFQGTGANVLTF; CDR3nt: TGCAGCGTTTTCCAGGGCACTGGGGCCAACGTCCTGACTTTC
abundance: -; len: 15; v_gene: TRBV10-1; d_gene: TRBD1; j_gene: TRBJ1-6; CDR3aa: CASIPTGPKNSPLHF; CDR3nt: TGCGCCAGCATTCCGACAGGGCCTAAAAATTCACCCCTCCACTTT
abundance: few; len: 14; v_gene: TRBV5-1; d_gene: TRBD1; j_gene: TRBJ1-1; CDR3aa: CASSTGQPNTEAFF; CDR3nt: TGCGCCAGCAGCACGGGACAGCCGAACACTGAAGCTTTCTTT
abundance: -; len: 14; v_gene: TRBV29-1; d_gene: TRBD2; j_gene: TRBJ2-1; CDR3aa: CSGLAGALYNEQFF; CDR3nt: TGCAGCGGACTAGCGGGGGCCCTTTACAATGAGCAGTTCTTC
abundance: once; len: 17; v_gene: TRBV4-3; d_gene: TRBD1; j_gene: TRBJ1-2; CDR3aa: CASSQILGGQGVYGYTF; CDR3nt: TGCGCCAGCAGCCAAATTTTAGGTGGACAGGGGGTCTATGGCTACACCTTC
abundance: -; len: 15; v_gene: TRBV4-1; d_gene: -; j_gene: TRBJ1-1; CDR3aa: CASSQGTAVNTEAFF; CDR3nt: TGCGCCAGCAGCCAAGGGACAGCGGTGAACACTGAAGCTTTCTTT
abundance: -; len: 13; v_gene: TRBV10-3; d_gene: TRBD1; j_gene: TRBJ1-1; CDR3aa: CAINDRANTEAFF; CDR3nt: TGTGCCATCAACGACAGGGCTAACACTGAAGCTTTCTTT
abundance: -; len: 15; v_gene: TRBV29-1; d_gene: TRBD1; j_gene: TRBJ2-1; CDR3aa: CSVGGGQGAYNEQFF; CDR3nt: TGCAGCGTTGGAGGAGGGCAGGGGGCGTACAATGAGCAGTTCTTC
abundance: -; len: 13; v_gene: TRBV28; d_gene: -; j_gene: TRBJ1-2; CDR3aa: CASSLSGAYGYTF; CDR3nt: TGTGCCAGCAGCCTTAGTGGAGCCTATGGCTACACCTTC
abundance: -; len: 15; v_gene: TRBV7-3; d_gene: TRBD2; j_gene: TRBJ2-3; CDR3aa: CASSLTGLAGDTQYF; CDR3nt: TGTGCCAGCAGCTTAACGGGACTAGCGGGAGATACGCAGTATTTT
abundance: -; len: 15; v_gene: TRBV6-2/TRBV6-3; d_gene: -; j_gene: TRBJ2-7; CDR3aa: CASSYLPLGGSEQYF; CDR3nt: TGTGCCAGCAGTTACCTTCCCTTGGGGGGAAGCGAGCAGTACTTC
abundance: few; len: 14; v_gene: TRBV9; d_gene: TRBD1; j_gene: TRBJ1-2; CDR3aa: CASSVGTGNYGYTF; CDR3nt: TGTGCCAGCAGCGTAGGGACAGGCAACTATGGCTACACCTTC
abundance: -; len: 13; v_gene: TRBV4-2; d_gene: TRBD2; j_gene: TRBJ2-7; CDR3aa: CASSSSGGREQYF; CDR3nt: TGTGCCAGCAGCAGTAGCGGGGGCCGCGAGCAGTACTTC
abundance: -; len: 15; v_gene: TRBV6-5; d_gene: TRBD1; j_gene: TRBJ1-1; CDR3aa: CASSYGTGRFTEAFF; CDR3nt: TGTGCCAGCAGTTATGGGACAGGGCGTTTCACTGAAGCTTTCTTT
abundance: once; len: 16; v_gene: TRBV5-1; d_gene: TRBD2; j_gene: TRBJ2-7; CDR3aa: CASSFGSSGHSYEQYF; CDR3nt: TGCGCCAGCAGCTTTGGTTCTAGCGGGCATTCCTACGAGCAGTACTTC
abundance: -; len: 15; v_gene: TRBV5-6; d_gene: -; j_gene: TRBJ2-7; CDR3aa: CASSQPRRTVDEQYF; CDR3nt: TGTGCCAGCAGCCAACCCCGGCGGACAGTGGACGAGCAGTACTTC
abundance: -; len: 16; v_gene: TRBV27; d_gene: -; j_gene: TRBJ2-1; CDR3aa: CASSYDGSAIYNEQFF; CDR3nt: TGTGCCAGCAGTTATGATGGGAGCGCTATCTACAATGAGCAGTTCTTC
abundance: -; len: 17; v_gene: TRBV21-1; d_gene: -; j_gene: TRBJ2-3; CDR3aa: CASSLIQGAGKADTQYF; CDR3nt: TGTGCCAGCAGCCTAATCCAAGGGGCGGGAAAAGCAGATACGCAGTATTTT
abundance: -; len: 17; v_gene: TRBV19; d_gene: TRBD1; j_gene: TRBJ1-1; CDR3aa: CASSKVRAGTANTEAFF; CDR3nt: TGTGCCAGTAGTAAAGTCAGAGCCGGGACAGCGAACACTGAAGCTTTCTTT
abundance: -; len: 15; v_gene: TRBV28; d_gene: TRBD2; j_gene: TRBJ2-1; CDR3aa: CASRYMAGAGNEQFF; CDR3nt: TGTGCCAGCAGATATATGGCGGGAGCGGGCAATGAGCAGTTCTTC
abundance: -; len: 20; v_gene: TRBV19; d_gene: -; j_gene: TRBJ1-6; CDR3aa: CASSISPAASRRSYNSPLHF; CDR3nt: TGTGCCAGTAGTATATCTCCGGCCGCCTCTAGACGGTCCTATAATTCACCCCTCCACTTT
abundance: -; len: 16; v_gene: TRBV4-3; d_gene: TRBD1; j_gene: TRBJ1-1; CDR3aa: CASSHLLTGLGTEAFF; CDR3nt: TGCGCCAGCAGCCACCTACTGACAGGGTTGGGCACTGAAGCTTTCTTT
abundance: -; len: 16; v_gene: TRBV7-2; d_gene: -; j_gene: TRBJ2-3; CDR3aa: CASSFQTVSSTDTQYF; CDR3nt: TGTGCCAGCAGCTTCCAGACAGTCTCAAGCACAGATACGCAGTATTTT
abundance: once; len: 16; v_gene: TRBV7-9; d_gene: TRBD2; j_gene: TRBJ2-7; CDR3aa: CASSPLGTSGTYEQYF; CDR3nt: TGTGCCAGCAGCCCACTAGGGACTAGCGGAACCTACGAGCAGTACTTC
abundance: -; len: 16; v_gene: TRBV6-1; d_gene: TRBD2; j_gene: TRBJ2-7; CDR3aa: CASSVSLAGTSYEQYF; CDR3nt: TGTGCCAGCAGTGTCTCACTAGCGGGGACCTCCTACGAGCAGTACTTC
abundance: -; len: 13; v_gene: TRBV19; d_gene: -; j_gene: TRBJ2-7; CDR3aa: CARGRRTSYEQYF; CDR3nt: TGTGCCAGAGGTCGGAGGACCTCCTACGAGCAGTACTTC
abundance: -; len: 17; v_gene: TRBV5-4; d_gene: TRBD2; j_gene: TRBJ2-3; CDR3aa: CASSSPTSGRTTDTQYF; CDR3nt: TGTGCCAGCAGCTCGCCAACTAGCGGAAGAACGACAGATACGCAGTATTTT
abundance: -; len: 15; v_gene: TRBV4-1; d_gene: TRBD1; j_gene: TRBJ2-7; CDR3aa: CASSLFRDRVREQYF; CDR3nt: TGCGCCAGCAGCCTATTCCGGGACAGGGTTCGCGAGCAGTACTTC